Listed below are T cell receptor beta chains from one sample, sequenced in a study of Ad26.COV2.S vaccination and SARS-CoV-2 variants. Sequencing used immunoSEQ multiplex PCR; TCRdb keeps in-frame clones, though not all of them. The sample contains about 370,000 clones, roughly 90% of which appear only once. The sample was peripheral blood, taken in a trial of Ad26.COV2.S vaccine versus placebo. Receptors originate from a person between 18 and 59 years old who received the Ad26.COV2.S COVID-19 vaccine or a placebo. The CDR3 runs from the conserved cysteine through the conserved F or W. D genes are given only for firm matches. Size tells how often a clone was seen (once, few, many) or the class of an expanded clone, and some rows leave it out.

size: NA
D: NA
V: TRBV30
J: TRBJ2-7
DNA: TGTGCCTGGAGGAGCTTAAGCGGACCTCCCAACGAGCAGTACTTC
CDR3: CAWRSLSGPPNEQYF

size: NA
D: NA
V: TRBV10-3
J: TRBJ1-1
DNA: TGTGCCATCAGTAGTCGGCAGAAGGGGGGTGAAGCTTTCTTT
CDR3: CAISSRQKGGEAFF

size: once
D: TRBD2
V: TRBV7-6
J: TRBJ2-1
DNA: TGTGCCAGCACCTACGGGGGGGGATACGAGCAGTTCTTC
CDR3: CASTYGGGYEQFF

size: few
D: NA
V: TRBV6-4
J: TRBJ2-1
DNA: TGTGCCAGCAGTGACCAAAGCGGGACAGATCACAATGAGCAGTTCTTC
CDR3: CASSDQSGTDHNEQFF

size: NA
D: NA
V: TRBV5-5
J: TRBJ1-1
DNA: TGTGCCAGCAGCCCCGGGACCTTAGGAGAAGCTTTCTTT
CDR3: CASSPGTLGEAFF

size: NA
D: NA
V: TRBV3-1/TRBV3-2
J: TRBJ2-3
DNA: TGTGCCAGCAGCCTATCCACAGATACGCAGTATTTT
CDR3: CASSLSTDTQYF

size: NA
D: TRBD1
V: TRBV5-6
J: TRBJ2-7
DNA: TGTGCCAGCAGCCCGGGGACAGCCAAGAAGTACTTC
CDR3: CASSPGTAKKYF

size: NA
D: NA
V: TRBV5-5
J: TRBJ2-7
DNA: TGTGCCAGCAGCTTGGCGCCGGGACCGAACTACGAGCAGTACTTC
CDR3: CASSLAPGPNYEQYF

size: NA
D: NA
V: TRBV5-6
J: TRBJ1-2
DNA: TGTGCCAGCAGCTCCGACTATGGCTACACCTTC
CDR3: CASSSDYGYTF

size: NA
D: NA
V: TRBV6-1
J: TRBJ2-2
DNA: TGTGCCAGCAGCCACGTTCCTACCGGGGAGCTGTTTTTT
CDR3: CASSHVPTGELFF